The clone carrying this T cell receptor (beta chain) was observed a handful of times. What it recognizes is unknown. This CDR3 region has 15 residues. Germline values: CDR1 SGHTA, CDR2 FQGNSA. The J segment lost 9 bases and the V segment lost 5 bases, leaving 8 bases of the junction unmatched. This specimen comes from a study of T cells after yellow fever vaccination. It was through 5'RACE template switching that TCR cDNA was made, with a universal primer site and UMIs added. TCRdb re-analysed the 5' RACE reads in MiXCR, keeping a single row per CDR3 protein. The table lists 500,000 to 700,000 distinct CDR3 sequences, about 19% of them singletons. Study outcomes and limitations: Abundant clonotypes from the bulk population could get into FACS-sorted repertoires as contaminants. On re-exposure, the response was weaker but peaked faster, at day 5 versus 15. Post-booster repertoires again held most primary-vaccination clones (about 95% CD4, 88% CD8).

This clonotype originated in a man in his thirties or forties who received the YFV17D yellow fever vaccine. The chain is built from TRBV7-2 and TRBJ2-7, with 15 bases identical to TRBD2. The sample consisted of PBMCs, taken 15 days after the yellow fever booster vaccination. The CDR3 loop reads CASSPSGLAGGWQYF. CDR3 DNA: TGTGCCAGCAGCCCGTCGGGACTAGCGGGAGGATGGCAGTACTTC. Based on the CDR3 plus reference TRBV7-2 and TRBJ2-7, the full variable domain is GAGVSQSPSNKVTEKGKDVELRCDPISGHTALYWYRQSLGQGLEFLIYFQGNSAPDKSGLPSDRFSAERTGGSVSTLTIQRTQQEDSAVYLCASSPSGLAGGWQYFGPGTRLTVT.